This paragraph reports one T cell receptor beta chain. Its target is unknown. The record originates from a study of shared clonotypes between healthy human individuals. Germline lookup yields CDR1 MNHEY and CDR2 SMNVEV (reference sequence). The V gene lost 8 bases and the J gene lost 6 bases, with 14 bases spanning the gap. The CDR3 has 12 residues. General observations from the study: In this cohort, only blood was sampled, and tissue repertoires likely differ.

The sequenced material, unsorted PBMC DNA, was run on ten immunoSEQ deep assay plates. Authors' data handling: ImmunoSEQ output held junction-only sequences without quality scores, so filtering differed. This table comes from immunoSEQ multiplex PCR, and its TCRdb copy is limited to in-frame clones, with some not included. V and J calls and clone size are as listed in that table; D and trimming were resolved from the DNA. The data contain about 480,000 clones, 75% to 80% of them seen just once; the ten biggest clones take up 9.5% to 15%. Sequenced input: PBMCs. This sequence was found in a woman in her forties in good health. Some clones in this sample may be carry-over from other donors' samples. The chain recombines TRBV27 with TRBJ2-7; perhaps TRBD2 as D (6 bases). CDR3 in DNA: TGTGCCAGCCACACCGGGACTCGCGAGCAGTACTTC. Translated: CASHTGTREQYF.